This T cell receptor beta chain originates from a study of siplizumab effects on memory and regulatory T cells. The method was immunoSEQ multiplex PCR; TCRdb's version includes in-frame clones alone and lacks a portion of them. Of 99,000 or so clones in the sample, about 94% were seen once. The CDR3 totals 16 residues. V lost 4 bases and J lost 0, with 17 bases in between. Germline lookup yields CDR1 SGHRS and CDR2 YFSETQ. This clonotype was sampled from a human donor in good health. Sequencing was performed on non-Treg CD4+ T cells sorted from blood. This chain uses TRBV5-1 with TRBJ2-7, with a tentative D call TRBD2 (6 bases). The CDR3 spells CASSVHSPGSSYEQYF. CDR3 nucleotides: TGCGCCAGCAGCGTCCACAGCCCCGGGAGCTCCTACGAGCAGTACTTC. The full variable domain, its missing parts supplied by reference TRBV5-1 and TRBJ2-7, is KAGVTQTPRYLIKTRGQQVTLSCSPISGHRSVSWYQQTPGQGLQFLFEYFSETQRNKGNFPGRFSGRQFSNSRSEMNVSTLELGDSALYLCASSVHSPGSSYEQYFGPGTRLTVT.